This passage covers 29 T cell receptor beta chains from one sample sequenced in a study of cytomegalovirus exposure and HLA in healthy donors. Researchers ran the PCR with 60 Vbeta and 13 Jbeta primers. Profiling relied on immunoSEQ multiplex PCR, and the TCRdb table lists in-frame clones only, not all of them. The table lists 150,000 to 200,000 clones, more than 60% of them singletons, with about 8% in the top ten. The specimen sequenced was PBMCs. These receptor sequences come from a middle-aged woman in good health and CMV-seropositive.

The CDR3: CASSISTSGRGSDTQYF. CDR3 bases: TGTGCCAGTAGTATCTCGACTAGCGGGAGGGGCTCAGATACGCAGTATTTT. This rearrangement joins TRBV19 to TRBJ2-3, with 14 positions matching TRBD2. The V gene's germline CDR1 is LNHDA and CDR2 SQIVND (reference sequence). The CDR3 has 17 residues. Trimming took 3 bases from V and 4 from J; bases not matched to a gene: 6. Looking up the rest from reference TRBV19 and TRBJ2-3 gives the full variable domain: DGGITQSPKYLFRKEGQNVTLSCEQNLNHDAMYWYRQDPGQGLRLIYYSQIVNDFQKGDIAEGYSVSREKKESFPLTVTSAQKNPTAFYLCASSISTSGRGSDTQYFGPGTRLTVL.

The sample holds a few counts of this clone. V usage is TRBV28 and J usage is TRBJ1-5; D may be TRBD1 (5 bases). This CDR3 region has 14 residues. CDR1 is MDHEN, CDR2 SYDVKM, per germline. Deletions cut 2 bases from V and 3 bases from J, with 8 bases between. This CDR3 is CASSLVGVNQPQHF. In DNA, the CDR3 is TGTGCCAGCAGTTTAGTAGGGGTCAATCAGCCCCAGCATTTT.

A few counts support this clone. The CDR3 coding sequence is TGTGCCAGCAGTGAAGCCGGGACTAGCGGGAGGGCGCAGTTCTTC. Amino acids: CASSEAGTSGRAQFF. The chain uses TRBV6-1 and TRBJ2-1; 16 bases agree with TRBD2. The CDR3 runs 15 residues. V was clipped by 0 bases and J by 12 bases; unmatched bases: 2. In germline, CDR1 is MNHNS, CDR2 SASEGT.

This chain joins TRBV25-1 and TRBJ1-3; D is unresolved. Germline V gene lookup returns CDR1 MGHDK and CDR2 SYGVNS. V was cut by 2 bases and J by 4 bases, with 9 bases left in between. The CDR3 runs 14 residues. CDR3 sequence: CASSEARGGNTIYF. Written as DNA, the CDR3 is TGTGCCAGCAGTGAAGCGCGCGGGGGAAACACCATATATTTT.

This clone was seen only a few times. The CDR3: CASSRDSAYQETQYF. CDR3 sequence (DNA): TGTGCCAGCAGCCGGGACAGTGCTTACCAAGAGACCCAGTACTTC. The chain couples TRBV7-2 to TRBJ2-5, with TRBD1 matching 7 bases. CDR3 length: 15 residues. With V trimmed by 5 bases and J by 0 bases, 6 bases remained unmatched. Germline CDR1 and CDR2: SGHTA and FQGNSA.

The sample holds a few counts of this clone. This rearrangement joins TRBV14 to TRBJ1-6, with D perhaps matching TRBD1 (6 bases). V was shortened by 5 bases and J by 6 bases, with 11 bases between the two germline ends. Germline V gives CDR1 SGHDN, CDR2 FVKESK. There are 14 residues in the CDR3. For the CDR3, the DNA is TGTGCCAGCAGCTCGGGACATAGTAATTCACCCCTCCACTTT. It yields the protein CASSSGHSNSPLHF.

The rearrangement links TRBV5-4 to TRBJ2-5, with TRBD2 matching 10 bases. With V trimmed by 4 bases and J by 2 bases, 11 bases remained unmatched. CDR3 length equals 17 residues. The germline V gene has CDR1 SGHNT and CDR2 YYREEE (reference sequence). Here the CDR3 DNA reads TGTGCCAGCAGCCCTACTACCTCGACTAGCGGGCAAGAGACCCAGTACTTC. Translating it yields CASSPTTSTSGQETQYF.

This chain uses TRBV19 with TRBJ2-6; 8 nucleotides line up with TRBD1. This CDR3 region has 14 residues. Germline V CDR1 and CDR2: LNHDA, SQIVND (reference sequence). V lost 7 bases and J lost 10; bases outside the gene matches: 9. The chain's CDR3 is CASTTGQDRNVLTF. CDR3 nucleotide sequence: TGTGCCAGTACCACGGGACAGGACCGAAACGTCCTGACTTTC.

V usage is TRBV5-1 and J usage is TRBJ2-1; 9 bases are a match to TRBD2. V was clipped by 1 base and J by 3 bases; unmatched bases: 2. Germline assignment: CDR1 SGHRS and CDR2 YFSETQ. The CDR3 totals 15 residues. The CDR3 protein is CASSLSSGSYNEQFF. The DNA for the CDR3 is TGCGCCAGCAGCTTGAGTAGCGGGAGCTACAATGAGCAGTTCTTC.

The J gene is TRBJ2-7, the V gene TRBV4-1, with 7 nucleotides matching TRBD2. CDR1 and CDR2 (germline): MGHRA, YSYEKL. The CDR3 is 14 amino acids. The V and J ends lost 2 bases and 6 bases, in that order; junction bases with no gene match: 7. The CDR3 reads CASSQLGLKSEQYF. DNA of the CDR3: TGCGCCAGCAGCCAACTGGGACTAAAATCCGAGCAGTACTTC.

V gene TRBV11-2 combines with J gene TRBJ1-1; D uncertain. Germline lookup yields CDR1 SGHAT and CDR2 FQNNGV. The CDR3 totals 15 residues. The ends were cut back, 5 bases at V and 4 bases at J, with 17 bases in the middle. The CDR3 nucleotides are TGTGCCAGCAGCCGATCGGAGCCCCGGGGCACTGAAGCTTTCTTT. As protein: CASSRSEPRGTEAFF.

The rearrangement links TRBV6-5 to TRBJ2-7; D remains unclear. The CDR3 totals 13 residues. V shed 4 bases and J shed 4 bases, with 11 bases lying between them. Germline V lookup: CDR1 MNHEY, CDR2 SVGAGI. CDR3 sequence: CASSSPRLYEQYF. The CDR3 nucleotides are TGTGCCAGCAGTTCTCCCAGACTTTACGAGCAGTACTTC.

V and J are TRBV27 and TRBJ2-5; the match to TRBD1 covers 8 bases. The J call may be wrong; the DNA end is better matched by TRBJ2-7. The germline gives CDR1 MNHEY, CDR2 SMNVEV (reference sequence). There are 17 residues in the CDR3. CDR3 residues: CASSVQGRRQGSYEQYF. CDR3 nucleotide sequence: TGTGCCAGCAGTGTTCAAGGACGGAGACAGGGGAGTTACGAGCAGTACTTC.

V gene TRBV11-2 combines with J gene TRBJ2-1; D possibly corresponds to TRBD2 (6 bases). This CDR3 region has 14 residues. The ends were cut back, 5 bases at V and 4 bases at J, with 12 bases in the middle. Germline loops: CDR1 SGHAT, CDR2 FQNNGV. CDR3 loop: CASSPGTAYNEQFF. The CDR3 region has the DNA TGTGCCAGCAGCCCCGGGACTGCTTACAATGAGCAGTTCTTC.

The chain is built from TRBV28 and TRBJ1-2, with D perhaps matching TRBD1 (6 bases). The CDR3 consists of 14 residues. CDR1 MDHEN and CDR2 SYDVKM come from the germline V gene. The germline V and J ends were trimmed by 2 bases and 4 bases, with 11 bases remaining between them. As DNA, the CDR3 is TGTGCCAGCAGTTTAGCTGGGGGCGCCTATGGCTACACCTTC. It translates to CASSLAGGAYGYTF.

The chain recombines TRBV7-2 with TRBJ2-7, with D maybe TRBD2 (5 bases). The germline V and J ends were trimmed by 0 bases and 0 bases, with 9 bases remaining between them. The CDR3 has 15 amino acids. Germline CDR1 SGHTA, CDR2 FQGNSA. The CDR3 nucleotides are TGTGCCAGCAGCTTAGCGGGAGCCAACTCCTACGAGCAGTACTTC. Amino acid sequence: CASSLAGANSYEQYF.

The gene calls are TRBV27 and TRBJ2-5; 10 positions match TRBD2. This CDR3 contains 18 residues. J lost 2 bases, V lost 6 bases, and 15 bases had no gene match. Germline CDR1 is MNHEY and CDR2 is SMNVEV (reference sequence). CDR3 bases: TGTGCCAGCAGCCCCGGGACTAGCGCCTTGTTTAGTCAAGAGACCCAGTACTTC. Protein sequence: CASSPGTSALFSQETQYF.

The rearrangement joins TRBV19 to TRBJ1-5; TRBD1 matches 9 bases. After removal of 5 bases from V and 3 bases from J, the junction contained 8 bases not matched to a gene. Germline CDR1 LNHDA, CDR2 SQIVND (reference sequence). The CDR3 is 16 residues long. This CDR3 is CASSSIQGAPNQPQHF. DNA of the CDR3: TGTGCCAGTAGTTCAATACAGGGGGCCCCCAATCAGCCCCAGCATTTT.

The genes are TRBV19 and TRBJ1-1, with a possible D match to TRBD1 (6 bases). V was cut by 2 bases and J by 5 bases, with 21 bases left in between. The CDR3 covers 17 residues. CDR1 is LNHDA, CDR2 SQIVND, per germline (reference sequence). CDR3 protein: CASSINLNRDGRTEAFF. In DNA, the CDR3 is TGTGCCAGTAGTATAAATCTTAACAGGGATGGGAGAACTGAAGCTTTCTTT.

V is TRBV6-5 and J is TRBJ2-2; 9 positions agree with TRBD1. The germline V gene has CDR1 MNHEY and CDR2 SVGAGI. This CDR3 is 14 amino acids long. V trimming: 5 bases; J trimming: 4 bases; junction bases outside the gene matches: 2. The CDR3 region is CASSRQGGTGELFF. CDR3 in DNA: TGTGCCAGCAGTAGACAGGGGGGCACCGGGGAGCTGTTTTTT.

V usage is TRBV5-1 and J usage is TRBJ2-5, with TRBD2 matching 10 bases. The J call may be wrong; the DNA end is better matched by TRBJ2-7. The CDR3 length is 17 residues. The germline gives CDR1 SGHRS, CDR2 YFSETQ. Here the CDR3 DNA reads TGCGCCAGCAGCTTGGTCCTAGCGGGAGCGGCTTCCTACGAGCAGTACTTC. This gives the protein CASSLVLAGAASYEQYF.

This chain joins TRBV18 and TRBJ2-5; D is uncertain. CDR1 is KGHSH, CDR2 LQKENI, per germline. The CDR3 extends over 13 amino acids. Trimming took off 3 bases at V and 1 base at J, with 6 bases between the two ends. CDR3 region: CASSPRSQETQYF. The CDR3 nucleotides are TGTGCCAGCTCACCTAGAAGCCAAGAGACCCAGTACTTC.

This sequence joins TRBV30 and TRBJ1-2, with D possibly matching TRBD1 (6 bases). Germline CDR1 GTSNPN, CDR2 SVGIG (reference sequence). The CDR3 totals 13 residues. V lost 0 bases and J lost 4, with 9 bases in between. CDR3 sequence: CAWSVQGGYGYTF. The CDR3 nucleotides are TGTGCCTGGAGTGTACAGGGTGGCTATGGCTACACCTTC.

This chain links TRBV23-1 with TRBJ2-1, with 7 bases fitting TRBD2. TRBV23-1 is treated as an ORF (open reading frame) with a function not yet certain. The V and J ends lost 4 bases and 7 bases, in that order; junction bases with no gene match: 4. This CDR3 is built from 13 residues. CDR3 in amino acids: CASSPTGGNEQFF. DNA for the CDR3: TGCGCCAGCAGTCCTACCGGGGGGAATGAGCAGTTCTTC.

The chain employs TRBV29-1 and TRBJ1-2; D ambiguous. Trimming took off 2 bases at V and 0 bases at J, with 13 bases between the two ends. This CDR3 region has 15 residues. The germline V gene has CDR1 SQVTM and CDR2 ANQGSEA. The CDR3 is CSVELGDGANYGYTF. The CDR3 nucleotides are TGCAGCGTTGAATTGGGAGACGGGGCTAACTATGGCTACACCTTC.

The rearrangement uses TRBV13 and TRBJ2-5; TRBD1 might be the D (5 bases). Judging by the DNA end, TRBJ2-7 fits better; the J call may be wrong. Per germline, CDR1 PRHDT and CDR2 FYEKMQ (reference sequence). The CDR3 contains 12 residues. The chain's CDR3 is CASSLGQYEQYF. Here the CDR3 DNA reads TGTGCCAGCAGCCTCGGACAATACGAGCAGTACTTC.

J is TRBJ2-1 and V is TRBV5-1; 8 bases agree with TRBD1. CDR3 length: 14 residues. Germline CDR1 SGHRS, CDR2 YFSETQ. With 1 base clipped from V and 5 bases from J, the junction kept 2 bases outside the gene matches. The DNA for the CDR3 is TGCGCCAGCAGCTTGCAGGGGGCCCACAATGAGCAGTTCTTC. It encodes CASSLQGAHNEQFF.

V is TRBV5-8 and J is TRBJ1-4; D gene ambiguous. The CDR3 loop spans 14 amino acids. V was clipped by 4 bases and J by 7 bases, with 14 bases between them. Germline V gene data show CDR1 as SGHTS and CDR2 as YDEGEE. The DNA for the CDR3 is TGTGCCAGCAGCAGCGGACTCTCCAGTGAAAAACTGTTTTTT. This sequence encodes CASSSGLSSEKLFF.

The V gene is TRBV11-3, the J gene TRBJ2-1; D possibly corresponds to TRBD1 (6 bases). Germline CDR1 reads SGHNT; CDR2 reads YENEEA. The CDR3 totals 13 residues. Trimming pared 6 bases from V and 8 bases from J, leaving 14 bases between. The CDR3 reads CASRLRTGYEQFF. In nucleotides, the CDR3 is TGTGCCAGCAGATTAAGAACAGGGTATGAGCAGTTCTTC.